This entry concerns a single T cell receptor beta chain. What it binds is not known. Germline CDR1 and CDR2: SEHNR and FQNEAQ (reference sequence). The V gene end was trimmed by 5 bases and the J gene end by 0 bases; junction bases not matched to a gene: 8. The CDR3 runs to 16 residues. These data originate in a study of T-cell reconstitution after alpha-beta-depleted transplantation in children. General study findings and limits: Newly made T cells mostly supplied T-cell counts and diversity one year after transplant. Where some patients showed high TCRbeta diversity at day 60, it came from recipient T cells and thymic progenitors that had survived.

As it was prepared, the TCRbeta library received unique molecular identifiers. From the PCR reads, TCRdb called clonotypes with MiXCR, one entry per CDR3 protein. The sample consists of about 78,000 distinct CDR3 sequences, 13% to 15% of them appearing once. The chain employs TRBV7-9 and TRBJ2-3, with 7 bases lining up with TRBD1. Sequences were derived from PBMCs, mostly from graft donor cells, sampled 180 days after TCRalphabeta/CD19-depleted stem cell transplant. This sequence was found in a male patient aged 2 to 9 who had a stem cell transplant for acute lymphoblastic leukemia, so the T cells may come from the graft donor. In nucleotides, the CDR3 is TGTGCCAGCAGCCTCAACAGGGGACCGAGCACAGATACGCAGTATTTT. As protein: CASSLNRGPSTDTQYF.